The T cell receptor beta chain described here comes from a study of T cells in narcolepsy listed by TCRdb under 2018. Background for the entire study: Patients with narcolepsy type 1 or type 2 (NT1, NT2) were enrolled in the study together with healthy control donors. To look for autoreactive T cells in narcolepsy patients that target self-antigens of hypocretin neurons (hypocretin, TRIB2), the study used TCR Vbeta sequencing to follow clonotypes in blood and CSF.

Memory CD4+ T cells were sorted ex vivo from peripheral blood of narcolepsy patients and healthy controls for TCR Vbeta sequencing. This clone is a singleton in its sample. Its antigen is still unknown. Base quality data are lacking; no much larger clone is found one base away. V ends up 0 bases short and J 7 bases short, with an unmatched junction base count of 5. The CDR3 goes from the cysteine to the phenylalanine over 15 residues. CDR3 DNA only is kept here, 45 bases in frame from base 1. Based on the germline V gene, the CDR1 and CDR2 sequences are MNHEY and SVGAGI. The library came from the immunoSEQ multiplex PCR assay. TCRdb mirrors the immuneACCESS table, restricted to in-frame sequences. Some clones are absent from its copies; in checked studies, under half trace to an unresolved V gene, and the reason for the others is unknown. Within this sample are 25,000 or so clones, with approximately 85% of them counted one time only. The ten largest make up roughly 10% of the sample.

Points the paper makes about the study in general: Autoreactive clonotypes were reported to be detected serially in the blood of the same patients and of different patients, but not in the blood of healthy controls. Certain blood memory CD4+ repertoires from patients and controls had no sequences that matched autoreactive T cell clones. Patients and controls had comparable numbers of sequenced blood memory CD4+ clonotypes, averaging about 37,000 and 33,000, respectively. Plots that compared CSF and blood CD4+ T cell clonotypes from the same patient highlighted HCRT-specific and TRIB2-specific autoreactive clonotypes.

The V and J segments used are TRBV6-5 and TRBJ2-1, with TRBD2 matching 8 junction bases. Sequencing input: memory (CD45RA-) CD4+ T cells from blood. The cell subset or site label, as the study defines it: memory T cells sorted ex vivo from peripheral blood. The source of this sequence is a human donor in good health. The bases are TGTGCCAGCAGTTACTCGGGACTAGAACGGAATGAGCAGTTCTTC. Its protein reads: CASSYSGLERNEQFF.